This T cell receptor beta chain was observed in a study of blood T cell repertoires in COVID-19 (TCRdb year 2020). A note on the overall study: The collaborator samples originated in the United States, Italy and Spain and spanned the acute and convalescent phases of COVID-19. The material from the prospective study consisted of cDNA or gDNA derived from T cells, B-cell-depleted T cells, or PBMCs. The dataset comprised deeply sampled blood TCRbeta repertoires from subjects exposed to, actively infected with, or recovered from COVID-19. The repertoires were made available in a free public database intended to serve as a resource for research on the immune response to SARS-CoV-2. The samples were drawn from two sources: the first 160 participants of the ongoing ImmuneRACE study, and about 1,300 subjects contributed by 6 global collaborators. Sample metadata almost always included a de-identified subject ID, COVID-19 status, age in years and sex. HLA class I and class II types, where available, came from metadata supplied by the sample provider rather than from assay-based typing. Findings and caveats that apply to the study as a whole: How much clinical and demographic metadata was included differed by source and by participant, and the metadata was provided uncurated.

For CDR1 and CDR2, the germline V gene (reference sequence) lists GTSNPN and SVGIG. Deletion took 7 bases off V and 4 bases off J, with a span of 14 bases between the germline ends. Its CDR3 holds 13 amino acids, cysteine through phenylalanine. The kept DNA is CDR3 alone, 39 bases in frame from the first base. The immunoSEQ Assay, a bias-controlled multiplex PCR, was used to amplify TCRbeta CDR3 regions from genomic DNA. Regarding the original processing steps: Nucleated cell counts per sample were estimated from amplification of reference gene primers within the assay. To quantify the absolute abundance of each unique TCRbeta CDR3 rearrangement, sequence reads were collapsed and filtered. For each sample, productive Simpson clonality was calculated as the square root of Simpson's diversity index over productive rearrangements. Not all clones reach the TCRdb copy of this immuneACCESS table, which keeps in-frame sequences only. Checked studies attribute under half of the gap to unresolved V genes and leave the rest unexplained. For V, J and clone size, that table is used; D and trimming come from the DNA. A total of some 200,000 clones appear in this sample, just under 85% of them only once. The ten largest clones add up to approximately 1.2% of the sample.

For this clone: Its target antigen remains unknown. Per-base quality was not reported, and no clone a single base away is much larger than it.

Participants in the prospective study were aged about 18 to 95 years, lived in about two dozen United States geographic areas, and enrolled through a virtual design. In the prospective study, cohorts were assigned on the basis of participant-reported clinical history obtained from a screening survey and a study questionnaire. Mobile phlebotomists in the prospective study collected whole blood, serum and a nasopharyngeal or oropharyngeal swab from every participant. Over a roughly two-month period, participants in the prospective study had the option of providing additional blood draws and questionnaires. Before DNA extraction, blood samples from the prospective study were shipped at room temperature or frozen.

Sample: PBMCs or T cells enriched from blood (not recorded which). The clonotype originates from a woman aged 40 to 55 with acute COVID-19. The rearranged segments are TRBV30 and TRBJ1-3, and possibly TRBD1, on 5 matching bases. The CDR3 corresponds to CASSGGAGNTIYF. The DNA sequence reads TGTGCCTCTTCGGGGGGAGCAGGAAACACCATATATTTT.